The present T cell receptor (beta chain) was sequenced within a study of beta chain features in type 1 diabetes. V lost 3 bases and J lost 3, with 6 bases in between. CDR1 KGHSH and CDR2 LQKENI come from the germline V gene. This CDR3 is built from 12 residues. What was sequenced were expressed TCRB transcripts, since all of the isolated RNA had been reverse transcribed. The method was immunoSEQ multiplex PCR; TCRdb's version includes in-frame clones alone and lacks a portion of them. The data show roughly 450,000 clones, 14% seen once. This clone was recorded a few times. The same CDR3 arises from other DNA sequences in this sample as well.

The sequencing sample was made of naive CD4+ T cells from blood. The sequence was obtained from a man younger than 40 in good health. The V call is TRBV18, the J call TRBJ2-7; TRBD2 is a possible D gene (5 bases). CDR3 protein: CASSPGSYEQYF. The DNA of the CDR3 is TGTGCCAGCTCACCGGGGAGCTACGAGCAGTACTTC.